Below are 16 T cell receptor beta chains sequenced from a single sample in a study of cytomegalovirus exposure and HLA in healthy donors. PCR involved 60 Vbeta and 13 Jbeta primers. Clones were read by immunoSEQ multiplex PCR, and TCRdb kept only the in-frame ones, dropping some. The sample consists of 140,000 to 150,000 clones, 70% of them appearing once. Sequencing was performed on PBMCs. These receptors originate from a woman in her sixties or seventies in good health and CMV-seropositive.

The chain is built from TRBV10-2 and TRBJ1-2, with 10 bases matching TRBD1. This CDR3 spans 14 amino acids. V shed 6 bases, J shed 8 bases, and the junction held 9 bases outside the gene matches. Looked up from germline, CDR1 is WSHSY and CDR2 is SAAADI. The CDR3 DNA is TGCGCCAGCAGCTCCGGGACAGGGGCGGTAGGCTACACCTTC. Translated, it gives CASSSGTGAVGYTF.

This clone showed up just once. This chain links TRBV7-3 with TRBJ2-2, with TRBD2 identical over 13 bases. Germline V CDR1 and CDR2: SGHTA, FQGTGA. Germline trimming cut 1 base from V and 7 bases from J; bases unmatched to any gene: 3. This CDR3 is built from 16 residues. In nucleotides, the CDR3 is TGTGCCAGCAGCTTAAGGACTAGCGGGAGAGGCGGGGAGCTGTTTTTT. This translates into CASSLRTSGRGGELFF.

The rearrangement uses TRBV7-3 and TRBJ2-2, with 8 positions matching TRBD2. V shed 5 bases and J 4 bases; nucleotides not matched to a gene: 12. This CDR3 is 17 amino acids long. Germline V lookup: CDR1 SGHTA, CDR2 FQGTGA. The CDR3 DNA is TGTGCCAGCAGCGCGAATGAGTTTAGCGGGGCCACCGGGGAGCTGTTTTTT. Its protein is CASSANEFSGATGELFF.

The chain links TRBV10-3 to TRBJ2-2, with TRBD2 matching 13 bases. Germline CDR1 reads ENHRY; CDR2 reads SYGVKD. Unmatched junction bases numbered 0, after V lost 6 bases and J lost 11 bases. This CDR3 region has 12 residues. This CDR3 is CAIRGLAGELFF. The CDR3 DNA sequence: TGTGCCATCAGGGGACTAGCGGGAGAGCTGTTTTTT.

The chain couples TRBV28 to TRBJ1-1, with 7 bases matching TRBD1. V lost 3 bases, J lost 2 bases, and 6 bases stayed unmatched. The CDR3 is 15 amino acids. Germline V gives CDR1 MDHEN, CDR2 SYDVKM. The CDR3 DNA follows: TGTGCCAGCAGTTTGTACAGGGGCCTTAACACTGAAGCTTTCTTT. Translation: CASSLYRGLNTEAFF.

This clone was picked up one time. This chain links TRBV7-9 with TRBJ2-3, with 7 bases lining up with TRBD1. From germline, CDR1 is SEHNR and CDR2 FQNEAQ (reference sequence). The CDR3 has 11 amino acids. Trimming at V came to 5 bases and at J to 9 bases, leaving 2 bases not matched to a gene. The CDR3 nucleotides read TGTGCCAGCAGCCGGGACAGCACGCAGTATTTT. This codes for CASSRDSTQYF.

This chain joins TRBV6-5 and TRBJ1-1, with D possibly being TRBD1 (5 bases). The CDR3 runs 13 residues. V was cut by 5 bases and J by 1 base, with 8 bases left in between. The germline CDR1 and CDR2 sequences are MNHEY and SVGAGI. CDR3: CASSKTGNTEAFF. CDR3 nucleotide sequence: TGTGCCAGCAGTAAAACAGGGAACACTGAAGCTTTCTTT.

The V and J genes are TRBV9 and TRBJ2-3; 8 nucleotides agree with TRBD2. From germline, CDR1 is SGDLS and CDR2 YYNGEE. The CDR3 spans 15 residues. V shed 4 bases, J shed 3 bases, and the junction held 7 bases outside the gene matches. CDR3 sequence reads: CASSSRTSWTDTQYF. In nucleotides, the CDR3 is TGTGCCAGCAGCTCAAGGACTAGCTGGACAGATACGCAGTATTTT.

The count of this clone is one. This chain links TRBV7-8 with TRBJ2-3, with no clear D. Germline CDR1 is SGHVS and CDR2 is FQNEAQ. The CDR3 sequence is 11 residues long. V was cut by 3 bases and J by 5 bases, with 3 bases left in between. In nucleotides, the CDR3 is TGTGCCAGCAGCTTCATAGATACGCAGTATTTT. Translated, it gives CASSFIDTQYF.

This clone appeared a few times. V and J are TRBV19 and TRBJ1-3; perhaps TRBD1 as D (6 bases). CDR3 length: 16 residues. Per germline, CDR1 LNHDA and CDR2 SQIVND (reference sequence). Trimming left V 4 bases short and J 0 bases short, with 13 bases between. CDR3 nucleotides: TGTGCCAGTAGTAAATTGGACAGAACCTCTGGAAACACCATATATTTT. Residues: CASSKLDRTSGNTIYF.

The chain combines TRBV20-1 with TRBJ1-2; 7 nucleotides align to TRBD1. Germline V gene sequence: CDR1 DFQATT, CDR2 SNEGSKA (reference sequence). The length of the CDR3 is 11 residues. The trim removed 7 bases at V and 6 bases at J, leaving 5 bases unmatched. The CDR3 DNA is TGCAGTGGCACAACAGGGGATGGCTACACCTTC. Amino acid sequence: CSGTTGDGYTF.

The V call is TRBV2, the J call TRBJ2-3, with a weak D call TRBD1 (6 bases). There are 14 residues in the CDR3. Germline CDR1 reads SNHLY; CDR2 reads FYNNEI. The V end was cut by 7 bases, the J end by 2 bases, with 13 bases between. CDR3 sequence reads: CASMLWTATDTQYF. The CDR3, as DNA: TGTGCCAGCATGCTATGGACAGCCACAGATACGCAGTATTTT.

The genes are TRBV7-2 and TRBJ2-7; D might be TRBD1 (5 bases). CDR3 size: 12 residues. V lost 6 bases and J 3 bases, leaving 9 bases between the germline ends. Per the germline V gene, CDR1 is SGHTA and CDR2 is FQGNSA. The chain's CDR3 is CASRPDSYEQYF. CDR3 sequence (DNA): TGTGCCAGCAGACCCGACAGCTACGAGCAGTACTTC.

The rearrangement links TRBV28 to TRBJ2-2, with 9 positions matching TRBD1. Germline V gene lookup returns CDR1 MDHEN and CDR2 SYDVKM. The CDR3 sequence is 15 residues long. V lost 6 bases to trimming and J lost 5 bases; unmatched junction nucleotides: 7. CDR3 nucleotide sequence: TGTGCCAGCAGGCGAGACAGGGGGTGGACCGGGGAGCTGTTTTTT. This codes for CASRRDRGWTGELFF.

This clone was seen more than once but under ten times. The CDR3, as DNA: TGTGCCAGTAGTTTAACACTACTAGCGGAAATCTACAATGAGCAGTTCTTC. It translates to CASSLTLLAEIYNEQFF. The chain uses TRBV19 and TRBJ2-1, with 8 bases that match TRBD2. This CDR3 has 17 residues. V lost 5 bases and J lost 3; bases outside the gene matches: 12. Germline V lookup: CDR1 LNHDA, CDR2 SQIVND (reference sequence).

The gene calls are TRBV11-3 and TRBJ2-3; a weak D match, TRBD1 (5 bases). Germline CDR1 and CDR2: SGHNT and YENEEA. The CDR3 length is 15 residues. Trimming stripped 5 bases from V and 4 bases from J, with 16 bases between. CDR3 DNA: TGTGCCAGCAGCCCACTTGGCAGGGCGTCAGATACGCAGTATTTT. It translates to CASSPLGRASDTQYF. Together with reference TRBV11-3 and TRBJ2-3, the CDR3 gives the full variable domain: EAGVVQSPRYKIIEKKQPVAFWCNPISGHNTLYWYLQNLGQGPELLIRYENEEAVDDSQLPKDRFSAERLKGVDSTLKIQPAELGDSAVYLCASSPLGRASDTQYFGPGTRLTVL.